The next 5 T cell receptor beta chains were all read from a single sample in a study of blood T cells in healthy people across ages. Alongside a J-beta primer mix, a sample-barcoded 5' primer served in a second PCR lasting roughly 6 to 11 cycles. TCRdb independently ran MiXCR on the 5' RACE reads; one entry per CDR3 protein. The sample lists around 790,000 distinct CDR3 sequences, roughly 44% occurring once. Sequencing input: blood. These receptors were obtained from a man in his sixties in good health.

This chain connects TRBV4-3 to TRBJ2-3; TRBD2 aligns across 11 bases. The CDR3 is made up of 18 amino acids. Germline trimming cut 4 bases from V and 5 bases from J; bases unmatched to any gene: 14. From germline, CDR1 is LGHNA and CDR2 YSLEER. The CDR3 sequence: CASSRSSALAGGEDTQYF. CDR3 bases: TGCGCCAGCAGCCGGTCTTCGGCGCTAGCGGGGGGTGAAGATACGCAGTATTTT.

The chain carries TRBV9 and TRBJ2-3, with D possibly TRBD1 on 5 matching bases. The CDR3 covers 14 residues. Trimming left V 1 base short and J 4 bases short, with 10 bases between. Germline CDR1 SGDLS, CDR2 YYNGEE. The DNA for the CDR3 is TGTGCCAGCAGCGTAAGCAGGACATCAGATACGCAGTATTTT. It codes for CASSVSRTSDTQYF. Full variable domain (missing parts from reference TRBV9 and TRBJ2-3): DSGVTQTPKHLITATGQRVTLRCSPRSGDLSVYWYQQSLDQGLQFLIQYYNGEERAKGNILERFSAQQFPDLHSELNLSSLELGDSALYFCASSVSRTSDTQYFGPGTRLTVL.

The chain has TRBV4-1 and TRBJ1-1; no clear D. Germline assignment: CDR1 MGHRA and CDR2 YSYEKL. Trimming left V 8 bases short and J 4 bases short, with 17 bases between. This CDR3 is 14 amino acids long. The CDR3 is CASRTEQMSTEAFF. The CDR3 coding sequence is TGCGCCAGCCGAACCGAACAGATGTCCACTGAAGCTTTCTTT.

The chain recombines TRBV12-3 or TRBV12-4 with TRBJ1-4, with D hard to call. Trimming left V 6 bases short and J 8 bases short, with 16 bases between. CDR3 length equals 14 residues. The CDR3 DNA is TGTGCCAGCAGAGGGCAGGACCACTTGGAAAAACTGTTTTTT. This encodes CASRGQDHLEKLFF.

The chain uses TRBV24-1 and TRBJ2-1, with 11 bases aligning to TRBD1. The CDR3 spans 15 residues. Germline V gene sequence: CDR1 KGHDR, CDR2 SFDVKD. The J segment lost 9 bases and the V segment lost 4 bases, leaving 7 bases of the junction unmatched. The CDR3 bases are TGTGCCACCAGTGACGGACAGGGGGCAGGTAGTGAGCAGTTCTTC. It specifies CATSDGQGAGSEQFF.